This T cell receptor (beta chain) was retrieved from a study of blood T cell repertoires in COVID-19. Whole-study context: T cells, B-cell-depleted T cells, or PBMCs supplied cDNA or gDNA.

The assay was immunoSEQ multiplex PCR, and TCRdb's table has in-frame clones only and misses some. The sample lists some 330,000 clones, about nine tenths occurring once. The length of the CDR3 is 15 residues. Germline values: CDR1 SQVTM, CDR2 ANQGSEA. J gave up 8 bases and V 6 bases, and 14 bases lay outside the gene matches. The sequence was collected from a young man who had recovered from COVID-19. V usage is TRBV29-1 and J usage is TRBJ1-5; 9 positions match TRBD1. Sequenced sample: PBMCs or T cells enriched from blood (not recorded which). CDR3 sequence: CSVGGDGTGFEPQHF. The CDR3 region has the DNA TGCAGCGTCGGAGGGGACGGGACAGGGTTTGAGCCCCAGCATTTT.